Described below is a single T cell receptor beta chain sequence and its context. The target of this receptor is not known. No much larger clone is present one base from it, and per-base qualities are unavailable. Library creation used the immunoSEQ multiplex PCR assay. TCRdb mirrors the immuneACCESS table, restricted to in-frame sequences. Some clones are absent from its copies; in checked studies, under half trace to an unresolved V gene, and the reason for the others is unknown. The sample includes 55,000 to 75,000 clones, with roughly 94% observed a single time. The ten largest clones represent around 3% of the sample. The data were obtained in a study of technical replicates of blood from a handful of donors (dated by TCRdb to the late 2010s). Sequencing used PBMCs. The sequence derives from a human donor in good health. Some clones in this sample may be carry-over from other donors' samples.

The nucleotides are TGTGCCAGCAGCAGAGCGGATGGGATGGACATTCAGTACTTC. This encodes CASSRADGMDIQYF. The rearranged segments are TRBV9 and TRBJ2-4; tentative D gene TRBD2, with 5 bases matching. V and J are truncated by 4 bases and 8 bases respectively, leaving an intervening sequence of 16 bases. There are 14 amino acids in the CDR3, from cysteine to phenylalanine inclusive. Only the CDR3 DNA is retained, 42 bases long and in frame from the first base. The germline V gene yields SGDLS for CDR1 and YYNGEE for CDR2. The CDR3, completed at both ends by the reference TRBV9 and TRBJ2-4 genes, gives the full variable domain DSGVTQTPKHLITATGQRVTLRCSPRSGDLSVYWYQQSLDQGLQFLIQYYNGEERAKGNILERFSAQQFPDLHSELNLSSLELGDSALYFCASSRADGMDIQYFGAGTRLSVL.